A single T cell receptor beta chain is shown here with its context. The record originates from a study of technical replicates of blood from a few donors. The method was immunoSEQ multiplex PCR; TCRdb's version includes in-frame clones alone and lacks a portion of them. The data contain tens of thousands of clones, 85% to 95% of them singletons. Sequenced sample: T cells isolated from PBMCs. This TCR derives from a human donor in good health.

The CDR3 here is CASSLTSPGQGAYEQYF. For the CDR3, the DNA is TGTGCCAGCAGTTTAACTTCTCCGGGACAGGGGGCCTACGAGCAGTACTTC. V is TRBV27 and J is TRBJ2-7; 11 nucleotides align to TRBD1. This CDR3 contains 17 residues. Trimming took 2 bases from V and 2 from J; bases not matched to a gene: 8. Germline V gene data show CDR1 as MNHEY and CDR2 as SMNVEV (reference sequence).